This TCR beta chain is from a study of CD8 T cells in ankylosing spondylitis. V was cut by 2 bases and J by 5 bases, with 17 bases left in between. CDR1 is SGHRS and CDR2 is YFSETQ in the germline V gene. This CDR3 is built from 16 residues. Study results and caveats: Ankylosing spondylitis blood appeared to carry a characteristic TCR beta motif of several highly homologous variants. The clones that were linked to disease were reported to be significantly enriched in matched synovial fluid samples from ankylosing spondylitis patients. Previous work reported some of these motif variants in the synovial fluid and blood of reactive arthritis.

There are many counts of this clonotype. The antigen is unknown. TCRdb processed the 5' RACE reads anew with MiXCR; each CDR3 protein has one entry. The data show about 130,000 distinct CDR3 sequences, about a tenth seen once. The clonotype originates from a male donor with ankylosing spondylitis or in good health (not recorded which). V gene TRBV5-1 combines with J gene TRBJ2-4; D might be TRBD1 (5 bases). Sequencing was carried out using blood, either unsorted or a sorted T cell fraction (not recorded which). The CDR3 loop reads CASSFERQGGQNIQYF. The CDR3 DNA follows: TGCGCCAGCAGCTTCGAACGGCAGGGTGGTCAAAACATTCAGTACTTC.